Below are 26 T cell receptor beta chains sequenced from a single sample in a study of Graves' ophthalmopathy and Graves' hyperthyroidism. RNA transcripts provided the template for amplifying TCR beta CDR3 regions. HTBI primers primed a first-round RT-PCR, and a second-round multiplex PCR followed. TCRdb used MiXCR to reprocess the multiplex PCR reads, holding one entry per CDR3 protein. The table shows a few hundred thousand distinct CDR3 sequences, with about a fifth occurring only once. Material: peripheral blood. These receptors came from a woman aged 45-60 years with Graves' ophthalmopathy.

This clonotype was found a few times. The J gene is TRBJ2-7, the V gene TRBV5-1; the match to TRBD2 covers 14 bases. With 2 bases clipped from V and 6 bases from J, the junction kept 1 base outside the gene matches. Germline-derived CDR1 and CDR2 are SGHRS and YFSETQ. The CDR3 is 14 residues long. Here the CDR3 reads CASSFGLAGGEQYF. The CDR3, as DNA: TGCGCCAGCAGCTTTGGACTAGCGGGAGGCGAGCAGTACTTC. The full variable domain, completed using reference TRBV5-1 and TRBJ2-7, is KAGVTQTPRYLIKTRGQQVTLSCSPISGHRSVSWYQQTPGQGLQFLFEYFSETQRNKGNFPGRFSGRQFSNSRSEMNVSTLELGDSALYLCASSFGLAGGEQYFGPGTRLTVT.

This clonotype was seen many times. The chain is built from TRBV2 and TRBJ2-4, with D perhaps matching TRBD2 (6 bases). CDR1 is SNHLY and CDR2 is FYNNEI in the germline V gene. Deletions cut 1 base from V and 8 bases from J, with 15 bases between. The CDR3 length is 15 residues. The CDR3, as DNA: TGTGCCAGCAGTGAAGGTGGGGGGTTCGGGGACATTCAGTACTTC. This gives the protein CASSEGGGFGDIQYF.

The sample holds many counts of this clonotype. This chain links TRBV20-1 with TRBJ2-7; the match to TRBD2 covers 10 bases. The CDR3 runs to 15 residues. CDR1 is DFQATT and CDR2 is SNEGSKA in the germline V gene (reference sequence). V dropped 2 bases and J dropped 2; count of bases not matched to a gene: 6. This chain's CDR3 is CSARNLAGEPYEQYF. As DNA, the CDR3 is TGCAGTGCTAGAAATCTAGCGGGAGAACCCTACGAGCAGTACTTC.

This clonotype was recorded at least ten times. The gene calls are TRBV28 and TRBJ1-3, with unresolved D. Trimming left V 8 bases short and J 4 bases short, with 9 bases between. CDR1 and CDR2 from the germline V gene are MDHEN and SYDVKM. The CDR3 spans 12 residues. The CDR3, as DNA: TGTGCCAGCGGTGGGCTCGGAAACACCATATATTTT. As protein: CASGGLGNTIYF.

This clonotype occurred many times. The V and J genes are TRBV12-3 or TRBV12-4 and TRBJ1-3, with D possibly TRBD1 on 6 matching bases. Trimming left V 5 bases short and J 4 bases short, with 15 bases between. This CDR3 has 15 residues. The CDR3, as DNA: TGTGCCAGCAGTGTCCCCAGGGGAAACGGAAACACCATATATTTT. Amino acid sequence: CASSVPRGNGNTIYF.

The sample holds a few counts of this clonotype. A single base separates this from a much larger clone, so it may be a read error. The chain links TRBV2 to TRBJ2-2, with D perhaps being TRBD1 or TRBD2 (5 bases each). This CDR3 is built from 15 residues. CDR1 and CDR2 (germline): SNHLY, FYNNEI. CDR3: CVSSEGIANTGELFF. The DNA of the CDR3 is TGTGTCAGCAGCGAGGGGATCGCGAACACCGGGGAGCTGTTTTTT.

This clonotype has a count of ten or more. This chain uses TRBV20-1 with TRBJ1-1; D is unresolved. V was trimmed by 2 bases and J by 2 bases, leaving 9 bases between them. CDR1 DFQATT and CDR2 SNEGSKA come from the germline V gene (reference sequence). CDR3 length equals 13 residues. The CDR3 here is CSARPTANTEAFF. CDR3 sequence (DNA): TGCAGTGCTAGACCAACAGCAAACACTGAAGCTTTCTTT.

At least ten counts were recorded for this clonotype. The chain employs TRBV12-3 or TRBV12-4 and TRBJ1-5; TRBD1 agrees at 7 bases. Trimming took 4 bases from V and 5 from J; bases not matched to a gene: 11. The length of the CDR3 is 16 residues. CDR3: CASSSATGRIDQPQHF. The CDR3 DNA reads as TGTGCCAGCAGTTCCGCGACAGGGCGCATAGATCAGCCCCAGCATTTT.

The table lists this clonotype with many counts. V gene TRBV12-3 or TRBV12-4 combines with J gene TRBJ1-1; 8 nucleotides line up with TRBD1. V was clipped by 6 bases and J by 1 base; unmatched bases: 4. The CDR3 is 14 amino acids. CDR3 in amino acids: CASSQGAWNTEAFF. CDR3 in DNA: TGTGCCAGCAGCCAGGGGGCCTGGAACACTGAAGCTTTCTTT.

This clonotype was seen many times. This chain's CDR3 is CAISDHYEQYF. CDR3 in DNA: TGTGCCATCAGTGACCATTACGAGCAGTACTTC. The V and J genes are TRBV10-3 and TRBJ2-7; D remains unclear. The CDR3 is made up of 11 amino acids. V was trimmed by 3 bases and J by 4 bases, leaving 4 bases between them. Germline CDR1 is ENHRY and CDR2 is SYGVKD.

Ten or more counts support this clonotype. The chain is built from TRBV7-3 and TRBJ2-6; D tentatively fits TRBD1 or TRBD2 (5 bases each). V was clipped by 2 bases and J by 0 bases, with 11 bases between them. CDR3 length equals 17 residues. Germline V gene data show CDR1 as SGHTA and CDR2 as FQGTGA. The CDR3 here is CASSLGGPLSGANVLTF. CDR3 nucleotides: TGTGCCAGCAGCTTAGGGGGTCCCCTCTCTGGGGCCAACGTCCTGACTTTC.

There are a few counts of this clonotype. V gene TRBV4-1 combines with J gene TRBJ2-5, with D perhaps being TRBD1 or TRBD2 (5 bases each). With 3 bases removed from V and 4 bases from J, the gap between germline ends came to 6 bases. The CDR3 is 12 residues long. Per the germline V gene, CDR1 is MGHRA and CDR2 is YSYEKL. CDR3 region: CASSQRGETQYF. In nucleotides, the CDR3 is TGCGCCAGCAGCCAGAGGGGAGAGACCCAGTACTTC.

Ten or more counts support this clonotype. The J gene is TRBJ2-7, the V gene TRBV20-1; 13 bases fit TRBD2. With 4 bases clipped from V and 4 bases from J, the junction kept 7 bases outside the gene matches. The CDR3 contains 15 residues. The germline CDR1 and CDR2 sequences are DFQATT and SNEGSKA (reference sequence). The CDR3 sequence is CSATPGLAGRYEQYF. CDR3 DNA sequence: TGCAGTGCTACCCCGGGACTAGCGGGAAGGTACGAGCAGTACTTC.

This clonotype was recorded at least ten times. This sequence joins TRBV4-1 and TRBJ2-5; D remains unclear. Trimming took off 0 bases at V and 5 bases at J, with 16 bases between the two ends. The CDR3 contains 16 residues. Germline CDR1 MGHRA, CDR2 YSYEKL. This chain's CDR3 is CASSQELSLVHETQYF. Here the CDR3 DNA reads TGCGCCAGCAGCCAAGAGCTCTCATTGGTCCATGAGACCCAGTACTTC.

CDR3 sequence reads: CASSPGRPGTGEETQYF. DNA of the CDR3: TGTGCCAGCAGCCCGGGACGACCCGGGACAGGGGAAGAGACCCAGTACTTC. The chain uses TRBV12-3 or TRBV12-4 and TRBJ2-5, with 10 bases that match TRBD1. The CDR3 totals 17 residues. J gave up 3 bases and V 6 bases, and 13 bases lay outside the gene matches.

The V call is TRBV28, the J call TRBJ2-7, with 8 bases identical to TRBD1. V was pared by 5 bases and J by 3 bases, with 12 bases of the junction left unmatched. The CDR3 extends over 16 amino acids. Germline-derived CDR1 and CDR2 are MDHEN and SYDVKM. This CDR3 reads CASSTPGQVKVYEQYF. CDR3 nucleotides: TGTGCCAGCAGTACCCCGGGACAGGTTAAGGTCTACGAGCAGTACTTC.

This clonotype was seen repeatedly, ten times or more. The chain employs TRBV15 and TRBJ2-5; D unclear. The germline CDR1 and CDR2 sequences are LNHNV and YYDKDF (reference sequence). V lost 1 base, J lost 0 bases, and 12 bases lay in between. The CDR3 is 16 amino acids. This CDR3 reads CATSRGSVADQETQYF. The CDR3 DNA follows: TGTGCCACCAGCAGAGGCTCCGTGGCAGACCAAGAGACCCAGTACTTC.

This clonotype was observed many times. CDR3 nucleotides: TGTGCCAGCAGCTACGATCAGGGACAGGGATATGGCTACACCTTC. It translates to CASSYDQGQGYGYTF. This chain uses TRBV7-2 with TRBJ1-2; 9 positions agree with TRBD1. The length of the CDR3 is 15 residues. Germline CDR1 is SGHTA and CDR2 is FQGNSA. After removal of 4 bases from V and 5 bases from J, the junction contained 8 bases not matched to a gene.

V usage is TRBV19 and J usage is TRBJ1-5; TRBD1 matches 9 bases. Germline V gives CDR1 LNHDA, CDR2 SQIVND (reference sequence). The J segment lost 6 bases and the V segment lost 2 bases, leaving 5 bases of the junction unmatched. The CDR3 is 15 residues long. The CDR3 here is CASSIRTDRGQPQHF. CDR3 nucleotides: TGTGCCAGTAGTATAAGAACGGACAGGGGTCAGCCCCAGCATTTT.

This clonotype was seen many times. CDR3 sequence (DNA): TGCGCCAGCAGCCCCTCCATCGACGGGGAGCTGTTTTTT. This sequence encodes CASSPSIDGELFF. This chain joins TRBV5-1 and TRBJ2-2, with D unresolved. The germline V gene has CDR1 SGHRS and CDR2 YFSETQ. CDR3 length: 13 amino acids. V lost 4 bases and J 7 bases, leaving 11 bases between the germline ends.

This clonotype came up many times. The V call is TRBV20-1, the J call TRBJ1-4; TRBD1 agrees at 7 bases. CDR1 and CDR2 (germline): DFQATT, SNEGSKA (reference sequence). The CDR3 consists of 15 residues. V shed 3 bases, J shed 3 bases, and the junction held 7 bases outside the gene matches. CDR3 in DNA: TGCAGTGCTAGGAGACAGGGCGTAGCTAATGAAAAACTGTTTTTT. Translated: CSARRQGVANEKLFF.

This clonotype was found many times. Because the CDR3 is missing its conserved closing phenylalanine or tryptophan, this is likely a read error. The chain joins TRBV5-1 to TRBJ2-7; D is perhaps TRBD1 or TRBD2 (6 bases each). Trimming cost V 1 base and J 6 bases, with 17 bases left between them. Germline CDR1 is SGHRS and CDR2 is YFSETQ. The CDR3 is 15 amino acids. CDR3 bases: TGCGCCAGCAGCTTGAATCCAGGGGCAGCGGGCGAGCAGTACCTC. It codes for CASSLNPGAAGEQYL.

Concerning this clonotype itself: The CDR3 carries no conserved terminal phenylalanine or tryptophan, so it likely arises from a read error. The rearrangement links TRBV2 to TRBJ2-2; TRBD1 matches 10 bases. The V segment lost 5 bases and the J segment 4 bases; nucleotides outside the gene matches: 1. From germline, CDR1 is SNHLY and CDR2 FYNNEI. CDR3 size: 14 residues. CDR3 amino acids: CASSRDRGTGELFL. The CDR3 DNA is TGTGCCAGCAGTCGGGACAGGGGCACCGGGGAGCTGTTTCTT.

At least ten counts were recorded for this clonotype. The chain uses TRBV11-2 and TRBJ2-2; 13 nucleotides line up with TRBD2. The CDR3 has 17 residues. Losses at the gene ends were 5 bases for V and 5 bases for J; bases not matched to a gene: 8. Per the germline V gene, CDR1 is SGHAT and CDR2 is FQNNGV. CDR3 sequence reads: CASSPTSGRAWTGELFF. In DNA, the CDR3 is TGTGCCAGCAGCCCAACTAGCGGGAGGGCATGGACCGGGGAGCTGTTTTTT.

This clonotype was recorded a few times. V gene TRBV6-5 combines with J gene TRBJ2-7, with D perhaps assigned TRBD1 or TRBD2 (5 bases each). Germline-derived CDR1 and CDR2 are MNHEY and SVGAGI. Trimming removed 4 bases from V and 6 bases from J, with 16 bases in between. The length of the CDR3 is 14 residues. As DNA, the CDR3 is TGTGCCAGCAGTTGGGACGGCGGGTCTTCCGAGCAGTACTTC. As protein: CASSWDGGSSEQYF.

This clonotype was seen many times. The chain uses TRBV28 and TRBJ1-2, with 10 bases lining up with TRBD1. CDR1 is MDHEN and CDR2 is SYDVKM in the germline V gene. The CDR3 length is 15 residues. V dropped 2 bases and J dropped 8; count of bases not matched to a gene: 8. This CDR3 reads CASSLLGRDRGGYTF. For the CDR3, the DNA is TGTGCCAGCAGTTTACTGGGAAGGGACAGGGGCGGCTACACCTTC.